This is a list of T cell receptor beta chains from one sample in a study of T cell clones after liver transplantation. The data were produced by immunoSEQ multiplex PCR, yet TCRdb's version contains in-frame clones alone and is incomplete. The table has about 72,000 clones, about nine tenths seen once. The specimen was CD4+ T cells from blood, collected before liver transplant. Receptor source: a human donor who received a liver transplant. Both conserved end residues are part of each CDR3. A D gene is named only where the DNA matches it firmly. Expanded clones get a size class; other rows say once, few or many, or leave the size out.

d_call	cdr3_length	j_call	v_call	clone_size	cdr3_aa	cdr3_nt
TRBD1	13	TRBJ1-2	TRBV2	NA	CASSEGQGYGYTF	TGTGCCAGCAGCGAGGGACAGGGCTATGGCTACACCTTC
NA	19	TRBJ2-7	TRBV21-1	NA	CASSKDASPALCPPYEQYF	TGTGCCAGCAGCAAAGATGCCTCCCCTGCGCTTTGTCCCCCCTACGAGCAGTACTTC
NA	17	TRBJ2-1	TRBV7-9	NA	CASSLGLSSGSYNEQFF	TGTGCCAGCAGCTTAGGACTATCTTCAGGCTCCTACAATGAGCAGTTCTTC
NA	13	TRBJ2-7	TRBV10-3	NA	CAISPPGRSEQYF	TGTGCCATCAGCCCTCCCGGACGAAGCGAGCAGTACTTC
TRBD1	14	TRBJ1-3	TRBV2	NA	CASTRGSSGNTIYF	TGTGCCAGCACCAGGGGGAGCTCTGGAAACACCATATATTTT
TRBD1	12	TRBJ1-1	TRBV6-1	few	CASSETTGTAFF	TGTGCCAGCAGTGAGACGACAGGGACTGCTTTCTTT
TRBD1	14	TRBJ1-2	TRBV28	NA	CASRLQGAGYGYTF	TGTGCCAGCAGGTTACAGGGGGCCGGCTATGGCTACACCTTC
NA	15	TRBJ1-5	TRBV19	NA	CASSISTGLNQPQHF	TGTGCCAGTAGTATTTCTACCGGATTAAATCAGCCCCAGCATTTT
NA	15	TRBJ1-4	TRBV27	NA	CASQKQSSTNEKLFF	TGTGCCAGCCAGAAACAGAGTTCAACTAATGAAAAACTGTTTTTT
NA	15	TRBJ1-5	TRBV19	NA	CASSGAGLTNQPQHF	TGTGCCAGCTCTGGGGCAGGGCTCACCAATCAGCCCCAGCATTTT
NA	11	TRBJ1-2	TRBV18	NA	CASSQDSENTF	TGTGCCAGCTCGCAAGACAGTGAAAACACCTTC
NA	14	TRBJ1-1	TRBV5-1	NA	CASSLLGQPNEAFF	TGCGCCAGCAGCTTGTTAGGACAACCTAATGAAGCTTTCTTT
TRBD1	15	TRBJ1-4	TRBV4-1	NA	CASSQWGQGNEKLFF	TGCGCCAGCAGCCAATGGGGACAGGGGAATGAAAAACTGTTTTTT
NA	12	TRBJ2-7	TRBV5-1	NA	CASSVQGAEQYF	TGCGCCAGCAGCGTACAGGGCGCGGAGCAGTACTTC
NA	15	TRBJ1-5	TRBV19	NA	CASSFLDSHNQPQHF	TGTGCCAGTAGTTTCCTGGACAGTCACAATCAGCCCCAGCATTTT
TRBD1	13	TRBJ1-4	TRBV29-1	NA	CSASTGQNEKLFF	TGCAGCGCCTCGACAGGGCAAAATGAAAAACTGTTTTTT
NA	18	TRBJ2-1	TRBV7-2	NA	CASSLRRSGAGTYNEQFF	TGTGCCAGCAGCTTGCGGCGCTCGGGCGCGGGCACCTACAATGAGCAGTTCTTC
TRBD2	20	TRBJ2-3	TRBV7-7	NA	CASSFQRLAGGPRKTDTQYF	TGTGCTAGCAGCTTCCAAAGACTAGCGGGAGGGCCGAGGAAAACAGATACGCAGTATTTT
NA	14	TRBJ2-1	TRBV29-1	NA	CSVPTPGGYNEQFF	TGCAGCGTTCCCACCCCTGGCGGGTACAATGAGCAGTTCTTC
NA	13	TRBJ1-1	TRBV6-6	NA	CASSYRRDTEAFF	TGTGCCAGCAGTTACAGGAGGGACACTGAAGCTTTCTTT
NA	14	TRBJ2-2	TRBV11-3	once	CASSLESATGELFF	TGTGCCAGCAGCTTAGAATCAGCCACCGGGGAGCTGTTTTTT
NA	13	TRBJ1-2	TRBV2	NA	CASNLGTNYGYTF	TGTGCCAGCAATTTAGGAACTAACTATGGCTACACCTTC
TRBD2	16	TRBJ2-1	TRBV7-7	few	CASSLLSSGGDNEQFF	TGTGCCAGCAGCTTATTATCCAGCGGGGGGGACAATGAGCAGTTCTTC
NA	11	TRBJ2-5	TRBV11-3	NA	CASSSEETQYF	TGTGCCAGCAGCTCTGAAGAGACCCAGTACTTC
NA	14	TRBJ1-1	TRBV5-1	once	CASSFGPLNTEAFF	TGCGCCAGCAGCTTCGGGCCCTTGAACACTGAAGCTTTCTTT
NA	13	TRBJ2-2	TRBV27	NA	CASSFRHTGELFF	TGTGCCAGCAGTTTTAGGCACACCGGGGAGCTGTTTTTT
NA	13	TRBJ1-5	TRBV7-2	NA	CASKEAGNQPQHF	TGTGCCAGCAAGGAGGCGGGCAATCAGCCCCAGCATTTT
TRBD1	14	TRBJ1-1	TRBV6-1	NA	CASRTGGRITEAFF	TGTGCCAGCAGGACAGGGGGCCGAATCACTGAAGCTTTCTTT
TRBD1	15	TRBJ1-5	TRBV7-2	NA	CASSLERTGIQPQHF	TGTGCCAGCAGCTTAGAGAGGACAGGGATTCAGCCCCAGCATTTT
NA	16	TRBJ2-1	TRBV6-6	NA	CASTRWGQLSDNEQFF	TGTGCCAGCACCCGCTGGGGGCAGCTCTCCGACAATGAGCAGTTCTTC
NA	13	TRBJ1-4	TRBV28	NA	CASTFGPNEKLFF	TGTGCCAGCACCTTCGGCCCCAATGAAAAACTGTTTTTT
NA	12	TRBJ2-7	TRBV14	once	CASSQDWKGLDF	TGTGCCAGCAGCCAAGATTGGAAGGGGTTGGACTTC
NA	13	TRBJ1-1	TRBV11-3	NA	CASRSPAGTEAFF	TGTGCCAGCAGGTCGCCTGCGGGCACTGAAGCTTTCTTT
NA	16	TRBJ2-1	TRBV27	NA	CASSTNPRRAYNEQFF	TGTGCCAGCAGTACCAACCCTCGGCGGGCTTACAATGAGCAGTTCTTC
NA	13	TRBJ2-5	TRBV15	NA	CATSRAGWETQYF	TGTGCCACCAGCAGAGCGGGGTGGGAGACCCAGTACTTC
TRBD2	15	TRBJ2-1	TRBV7-2	NA	CASSLGLASIEEQFF	TGTGCCAGCAGCTTAGGACTAGCGAGTATTGAAGAGCAGTTCTTC
NA	16	TRBJ2-6	TRBV4-3	once	CASSQDLVSGANVLTF	TGCGCCAGCAGCCAAGATTTAGTCTCTGGGGCCAACGTCCTGACTTTC
NA	13	TRBJ2-7	TRBV29-1	NA	CSVGGTGSYEQYF	TGCAGCGTGGGCGGGACTGGGTCGTACGAGCAGTACTTC
NA	15	TRBJ1-4	TRBV9	NA	CASSAKQGGDEKLFF	TGTGCCAGCAGCGCAAAACAGGGAGGGGATGAAAAACTGTTTTTT
NA	16	TRBJ2-1	TRBV4-3	NA	CASSQDERVSPNEQFF	TGCGCCAGCAGCCAAGATGAGAGGGTTAGCCCCAATGAGCAGTTCTTC
TRBD1	15	TRBJ2-2	TRBV27	NA	CASSVDRGDTGELFF	TGTGCCAGCAGTGTGGACAGGGGTGACACCGGGGAGCTGTTTTTT
NA	16	TRBJ2-7	TRBV9	once	CASSARGGPGAGEQYF	TGTGCCAGCAGCGCCCGCGGAGGCCCTGGTGCGGGGGAGCAGTACTTC
TRBD1	15	TRBJ2-7	TRBV2	NA	CASSDWVDRAHEQYF	TGTGCCAGCAGTGATTGGGTGGACAGGGCGCACGAGCAGTACTTC
NA	14	TRBJ1-1	TRBV29-1	NA	CSGKTRAMNTEAFF	TGCAGCGGTAAGACCAGGGCCATGAACACTGAAGCTTTCTTT
TRBD1	13	TRBJ2-1	TRBV7-9	NA	CASSSGQTPNKFF	TGTGCCAGCAGCTCGGGACAGACTCCAAACAAGTTCTTC
NA	15	TRBJ1-3	TRBV6-1	NA	CASSEAWGSGNTIYF	TGTGCCAGCAGTGAAGCCTGGGGCTCTGGAAACACCATATATTTT
TRBD1	15	TRBJ1-4	TRBV18	NA	CASSPRDSFNEKLFF	TGTGCCAGCTCACCACGGGACAGCTTTAATGAAAAACTGTTTTTT
TRBD1	14	TRBJ1-1	TRBV27	NA	CASSLPGTGTEAFF	TGTGCCAGCAGTTTACCCGGGACAGGCACTGAAGCTTTCTTT
TRBD1	15	TRBJ1-1	TRBV2	NA	CASRIETGGRTEAFF	TGTGCCAGCCGCATCGAGACAGGGGGCAGAACTGAAGCTTTCTTT
NA	13	TRBJ1-3	TRBV19	NA	CASSTVRGNTIYF	TGTGCCAGTAGTACGGTTCGTGGAAACACCATATATTTT
TRBD2	12	TRBJ2-3	TRBV6-5	NA	CASSGGGGVQYF	TGTGCCAGCAGCGGGGGGGGAGGGGTGCAGTATTTT
TRBD1	17	TRBJ1-4	TRBV28	NA	CASSPPRDRDSNEKLFF	TGTGCCAGCAGTCCCCCCCGTGACAGGGATAGTAATGAAAAACTGTTTTTT
TRBD2	15	TRBJ2-3	TRBV7-2	NA	CARGAGRARTDTQYF	TGTGCCAGGGGAGCGGGGAGGGCCCGCACAGATACGCAGTATTTT